A single sample gave rise to the 23 T cell receptor beta chains below, sequenced in a study of T cells in Graves' hyperthyroidism and ophthalmopathy. The CDR3 regions of TCR beta were amplified from RNA transcripts. TCR CDR3 regions were first amplified by RT-PCR with HTBI primers. Each CDR3 protein is one row after TCRdb ran MiXCR on the multiplex PCR reads. This repertoire shows some 270,000 distinct CDR3 sequences, about an eighth found once; its top ten account for roughly 7.5%. Sequencing was performed on blood. The receptors were sampled from a woman in her thirties with Graves' hyperthyroidism that later progressed to Graves' ophthalmopathy.

For this clonotype: Being one base from a much bigger clone, this may be a read error. The chain employs TRBV5-5 and TRBJ2-3, with TRBD2 matching 8 bases. V lost 4 bases, J lost 3 bases, and 4 bases stayed unmatched. The germline V gene encodes CDR1 SGHKS and CDR2 YYEKEE (reference sequence). The length of the CDR3 is 14 residues. The CDR3 loop is CASSRLARTDTQYF. In DNA, the CDR3 is TGTGCCAGCAGCCGACTAGCGAGAACAGATACGCAGTATTTT.

This clonotype was seen many times. The V and J genes are TRBV7-2 and TRBJ1-1, with D maybe TRBD1 (5 bases). From germline, CDR1 is SGHTA and CDR2 FQGNSA. The CDR3 sequence is 18 residues long. Trimming cost V 5 bases and J 2 bases, with 24 bases left between them. CDR3 region: CASSPTGGIWTPNTEAFF. The DNA for the CDR3 is TGTGCCAGCAGCCCAACGGGGGGTATTTGGACACCAAACACTGAAGCTTTCTTT.

This clonotype occurred many times. The chain couples TRBV5-6 to TRBJ2-7; no reliable D call. The V and J ends lost 3 bases and 7 bases respectively, with 14 bases between them. The CDR3 spans 13 residues. Germline V CDR1 and CDR2: SGHDT, YYEEEE. CDR3 nucleotides: TGTGCCAGCAGCTCTTGGACCCCCGCGGAGCAGTACTTC. This codes for CASSSWTPAEQYF. Full variable domain (remainder filled in from reference TRBV5-6 and TRBJ2-7): DAGVTQSPTHLIKTRGQQVTLRCSPKSGHDTVSWYQQALGQGPQFIFQYYEEEERQRGNFPDRFSGHQFPNYSSELNVNALLLGDSALYLCASSSWTPAEQYFGPGTRLTVT.

This clonotype was recorded at least ten times. The V call is TRBV28, the J call TRBJ2-5; D may correspond to TRBD1 or TRBD2 (6 bases each). CDR1 and CDR2 (germline): MDHEN, SYDVKM. The CDR3 has 15 amino acids. The germline V and J ends were trimmed by 5 bases and 4 bases, with 17 bases remaining between them. CDR3 DNA: TGTGCCAGCAGTAGATCGGGGGCGAAAGGAGAGACCCAGTACTTC. It codes for CASSRSGAKGETQYF.

The chain employs TRBV4-2 and TRBJ2-5, with D unresolved. V lost 0 bases, J lost 2 bases, and 7 bases lay in between. Germline V gives CDR1 LGHNA, CDR2 YNFKEQ. The CDR3 consists of 14 residues. In nucleotides, the CDR3 is TGTGCCAGCAGCCAAGATACGAGTCAAGAGACCCAGTACTTC. Encoded protein: CASSQDTSQETQYF.

This chain links TRBV20-1 with TRBJ2-7; 9 bases agree with TRBD2. This CDR3 contains 15 residues. The germline gives CDR1 DFQATT, CDR2 SNEGSKA (reference sequence). The CDR3 nucleotides are TGCGGTGTTTGGGTCGAGGGACTAGCCGGGTACGAGCAGTACTTC. Translated: CGVWVEGLAGYEQYF.

This clonotype was detected a few times. The chain has TRBV12-3 or TRBV12-4 and TRBJ2-3; D unclear. V shed 6 bases and J shed 14 bases, with 15 bases lying between them. This CDR3 spans 11 amino acids. The DNA of the CDR3 is TGTGCCAGCAGAGGTGACCTAATGGCGTATTTT. Translated: CASRGDLMAYF.

This clonotype was picked up many times. The V call is TRBV7-9, the J call TRBJ1-4; D gene unclear. V lost 2 bases and J 5 bases, leaving 9 bases between the germline ends. The CDR3 has 14 residues. Germline values: CDR1 SEHNR, CDR2 FQNEAQ (reference sequence). In DNA, the CDR3 is TGTGCCAGCAGCTTATCCCCTCCGAATGAAAAACTGTTTTTT. This sequence encodes CASSLSPPNEKLFF.

The sample holds many counts of this clonotype. The chain combines TRBV18 with TRBJ2-3; tentative D call: TRBD2 (6 bases). The germline CDR1 and CDR2 sequences are KGHSH and LQKENI. The CDR3 runs 15 residues. V dropped 2 bases and J dropped 3 bases, with 12 bases sitting between them. The CDR3 region is CASSPWQGGTDTQYF. The CDR3, as DNA: TGTGCCAGCTCACCATGGCAGGGAGGTACAGATACGCAGTATTTT.

The table lists this clonotype with many counts. The V and J genes are TRBV18 and TRBJ2-1; D tentatively reads TRBD1 or TRBD2 (6 bases each). The CDR3 runs to 13 residues. V lost 2 bases to trimming and J lost 6 bases, with 8 bases between them. CDR1 KGHSH and CDR2 LQKENI come from the germline V gene. This CDR3 reads CASSPEGGNEQFF. Here the CDR3 DNA reads TGTGCCAGCTCACCAGAGGGGGGCAATGAGCAGTTCTTC.

This clonotype was recorded many times. V is TRBV7-9 and J is TRBJ2-1, with 13 bases fitting TRBD2. Trimming cost V 5 bases and J 7 bases; bases outside gene matches: 8. Looked up from germline, CDR1 is SEHNR and CDR2 is FQNEAQ (reference sequence). This CDR3 has 16 amino acids. CDR3 protein: CASSPLGTSGTNEQFF. CDR3 nucleotide sequence: TGTGCCAGCAGCCCCCTAGGGACTAGCGGGACGAATGAGCAGTTCTTC.

This clonotype was seen at least ten times. With a much larger clone just one base away, this may be a read error. The gene calls are TRBV7-9 and TRBJ2-3; possible D gene TRBD2, 5 bases. V was clipped by 1 base and J by 6 bases, with 5 bases between them. The CDR3 extends over 12 amino acids. Germline V gene sequence: CDR1 SEHNR, CDR2 FQNEAQ (reference sequence). CDR3 in DNA: TGTGCCAGCAGCTTAGGGGAGGATACGCAGTATTTT. Protein product: CASSLGEDTQYF. The full variable domain, its missing parts supplied by reference TRBV7-9 and TRBJ2-3, is DTGVSQNPRHKITKRGQNVTFRCDPISEHNRLYWYRQTLGQGPEFLTYFQNEAQLEKSRLLSDRFSAERPKGSFSTLEIQRTEQGDSAMYLCASSLGEDTQYFGPGTRLTVL.

This clonotype was counted at least ten times. The CDR3 sequence: CASSTGLVEQFF. The CDR3 DNA reads as TGTGCCAGCAGCACCGGACTAGTGGAGCAGTTCTTC. This chain uses TRBV7-8 with TRBJ2-1; 7 bases are a match to TRBD2. After removal of 5 bases from V and 10 bases from J, the junction contained 5 bases not matched to a gene. From germline, CDR1 is SGHVS and CDR2 FQNEAQ. This CDR3 region has 12 residues.

This clonotype was seen more than once but under ten times. V and J are TRBV20-1 and TRBJ1-3; no definite D call. This CDR3 comprises 14 residues. The V end was cut by 2 bases, the J end by 0 bases, with 8 bases between. Germline-derived CDR1 and CDR2 are DFQATT and SNEGSKA (reference sequence). CDR3 bases: TGCAGTGCTAGACAGAGACACTCTGGAAACACCATATATTTT. Amino acid sequence: CSARQRHSGNTIYF.

This clonotype showed up many times. The chain uses TRBV27 and TRBJ1-2; D perhaps matches TRBD1 (5 bases). CDR3 length: 15 amino acids. Germline V gene lookup returns CDR1 MNHEY and CDR2 SMNVEV (reference sequence). The ends were cut back, 2 bases at V and 7 bases at J, with 17 bases in the middle. CDR3 amino acids: CASSLRGARSGGYTF. CDR3 sequence (DNA): TGTGCCAGCAGTTTACGCGGGGCGCGGTCTGGTGGCTACACCTTC.

This clonotype was seen repeatedly, ten times or more. The V gene is TRBV30, the J gene TRBJ2-4, with a tentative D call TRBD1 (6 bases). Per germline, CDR1 GTSNPN and CDR2 SVGIG (reference sequence). This CDR3 is 12 amino acids long. V gave up 6 bases and J gave up 6 bases, with 12 bases separating them. The CDR3 nucleotides are TGTGCCTGCTACAGGGATGGAAACATTCAGTACTTC. It yields the protein CACYRDGNIQYF.

In its sample, this clonotype was seen a few times. The CDR3 coding sequence is TGTGCCAGTAGTATAGTCCTTTCCTACGAGCAGTACTTC. Translated: CASSIVLSYEQYF. This sequence joins TRBV19 and TRBJ2-7; the D is unclear. The germline gives CDR1 LNHDA, CDR2 SQIVND (reference sequence). The CDR3 contains 13 residues. V lost 1 base, J lost 1 base, and 5 bases lay in between.

In its sample, this clonotype was seen many times. The gene calls are TRBV29-1 and TRBJ2-5; D gene ambiguous. V lost 3 bases and J lost 1, with 6 bases in between. The V gene's germline CDR1 is SQVTM and CDR2 ANQGSEA. This CDR3 region has 12 residues. CDR3 sequence: CSVDWTQETQYF. In DNA, the CDR3 is TGCAGCGTTGACTGGACCCAAGAGACCCAGTACTTC.

This clonotype came up a few times. The rearrangement links TRBV4-1 to TRBJ2-7, with D possibly being TRBD1 or TRBD2 (5 bases each). The germline gives CDR1 MGHRA, CDR2 YSYEKL. Trimming removed 3 bases at V and 3 bases at J, with 15 bases between. The CDR3 length is 15 residues. The CDR3 nucleotides read TGCGCCAGCAGCCACGGAACCTGGGACGGCTACGAGCAGTACTTC. This codes for CASSHGTWDGYEQYF.

V gene TRBV20-1 combines with J gene TRBJ2-7; 11 nucleotides line up with TRBD2. Germline V CDR1 and CDR2: DFQATT, SNEGSKA (reference sequence). V gave up 3 bases and J gave up 4 bases; unmatched junction bases: 11. There are 16 residues in the CDR3. For the CDR3, the DNA is TGCAGTGCTAGGGGTTTTAGCGGGAGGGAAAGATACGAGCAGTACTTC. Protein product: CSARGFSGRERYEQYF.

This clonotype showed up just a few times. This rearrangement joins TRBV20-1 to TRBJ1-1; D unresolved. This CDR3 is 12 amino acids long. CDR1 and CDR2 (germline): DFQATT, SNEGSKA (reference sequence). V was shortened by 6 bases and J by 5 bases, with 13 bases between the two germline ends. CDR3 in amino acids: CSASGVNTEAFF. DNA of the CDR3: TGCAGTGCGTCCGGGGTTAATACTGAAGCTTTCTTT.

This chain joins TRBV7-8 and TRBJ2-7; 14 bases line up with TRBD2. The germline V gene has CDR1 SGHVS and CDR2 FQNEAQ. The CDR3 is made up of 18 amino acids. Trimming took 0 bases from V and 5 from J; bases not matched to a gene: 9. DNA for the CDR3: TGTGCCAGCAGCTTAGCAGGACTAGCGGGAGGATTGGGCCACGAGCAGTACTTC. This encodes CASSLAGLAGGLGHEQYF.

This clonotype has just a few counts. The V and J genes are TRBV7-9 and TRBJ2-7, with D perhaps being TRBD1 or TRBD2 (6 bases each). V was clipped by 4 bases and J by 7 bases, with 23 bases between them. This CDR3 is built from 16 residues. The germline V gene encodes CDR1 SEHNR and CDR2 FQNEAQ (reference sequence). In DNA, the CDR3 is TGTGCCAGCAGCTCATCCTCTTATCAGGGGACTGGGGAGCAGTACTTC. Amino acids: CASSSSSYQGTGEQYF.